A single sample is the source of the 17 T cell receptor beta chains below, sequenced in a study of T cell changes during pregnancy in multiple sclerosis. The method was immunoSEQ multiplex PCR; TCRdb's version includes in-frame clones alone and lacks a portion of them. The repertoire includes tens of thousands of clones, around 91% of them detected once, and roughly 0.66% sits in the top ten. The source was CD4+ T cells from peripheral blood mononuclear cells, collected in the second trimester of pregnancy. The receptors originated from a female donor in good health, enrolled as a control in a pregnancy study.

V gene TRBV12-5 combines with J gene TRBJ2-6; 12 positions agree with TRBD1. Per the germline V gene, CDR1 is LGHNT and CDR2 is FRNRAP. The V gene end was trimmed by 4 bases and the J gene end by 4 bases; junction bases not matched to a gene: 5. This CDR3 contains 17 residues. The DNA of the CDR3 is TGTGCTAGTGGTTCGGGACAGGGGGCGGGAGGGGCCAACGTCCTGACTTTC. Translated: CASGSGQGAGGANVLTF.

CDR3 in DNA: TGTGCCTGGACAGGGGGAAAGAACACTGAAGCTTTCTTT. Translated: CAWTGGKNTEAFF. The chain uses TRBV30 and TRBJ1-1; 7 nucleotides match TRBD1. The germline CDR1 and CDR2 sequences are GTSNPN and SVGIG (reference sequence). The CDR3 extends over 13 amino acids. Trimming cost V 4 bases and J 1 base; bases outside gene matches: 3.

The chain uses TRBV5-8 and TRBJ1-5; TRBD1 agrees at 9 bases. The trim removed 0 bases at V and 3 bases at J, leaving 1 base unmatched. The CDR3 length is 15 residues. The germline CDR1 and CDR2 sequences are SGHTS and YDEGEE. CDR3 coding DNA: TGTGCCAGCAGCTTGGGGACAGGGGTCAATCAGCCCCAGCATTTT. This codes for CASSLGTGVNQPQHF.

V usage is TRBV18 and J usage is TRBJ1-1; 7 bases line up with TRBD1. Trimming cost V 2 bases and J 1 base; bases outside gene matches: 4. This CDR3 comprises 15 residues. Germline CDR1 and CDR2: KGHSH and LQKENI. CDR3: CASSPTGQRNTEAFF. The CDR3 nucleotides read TGTGCCAGCTCACCAACGGGACAGCGGAACACTGAAGCTTTCTTT.

This clone was seen more than once but under ten times. The chain has TRBV5-4 and TRBJ1-2; maybe TRBD1 (5 bases). The length of the CDR3 is 13 residues. The V end lost 0 bases, the J end lost 5 bases, and 8 bases lay between the germline ends. Germline lookup yields CDR1 SGHNT and CDR2 YYREEE (reference sequence). CDR3 residues: CASSLEGEYGYTF. Written as DNA, the CDR3 is TGTGCCAGCAGCTTGGAAGGGGAATATGGCTACACCTTC.

This chain links TRBV19 with TRBJ2-2, with 10 positions matching TRBD1. The junction had 3 bases not matched to a gene; V was cut back by 6 bases and J by 5 bases. CDR3 size: 14 residues. The germline V gene has CDR1 LNHDA and CDR2 SQIVND (reference sequence). CDR3 sequence reads: CASRWGQGTGELFF. The CDR3 DNA follows: TGTGCCAGTAGATGGGGACAGGGGACCGGGGAGCTGTTTTTT.

The chain carries TRBV27 and TRBJ2-1, with D uncertain. The ends were cut back, 8 bases at V and 3 bases at J, with 8 bases in the middle. The CDR3 loop spans 12 amino acids. The V gene's germline CDR1 is MNHEY and CDR2 SMNVEV (reference sequence). CDR3 DNA: TGTGCCAGCCGACACCTCTACAATGAGCAGTTCTTC. This translates into CASRHLYNEQFF.

This rearrangement joins TRBV7-9 to TRBJ2-3; unclear D gene. In germline, CDR1 is SEHNR, CDR2 FQNEAQ (reference sequence). The germline V and J ends were trimmed by 5 bases and 5 bases, with 8 bases remaining between them. CDR3 length equals 12 residues. CDR3 coding DNA: TGTGCCAGCAGCCCCACCGGAGATACGCAGTATTTT. Protein product: CASSPTGDTQYF. The whole variable domain, filled in from reference TRBV7-9 and TRBJ2-3, reads DTGVSQNPRHKITKRGQNVTFRCDPISEHNRLYWYRQTLGQGPEFLTYFQNEAQLEKSRLLSDRFSAERPKGSFSTLEIQRTEQGDSAMYLCASSPTGDTQYFGPGTRLTVL.

This chain joins TRBV2 and TRBJ2-2; tentatively, D is TRBD2 (6 bases). The CDR3 has 14 residues. With 7 bases removed from V and 6 bases from J, the gap between germline ends came to 15 bases. The germline gives CDR1 SNHLY, CDR2 FYNNEI. CDR3 sequence: CASTIRGWAGELFF. CDR3 coding DNA: TGTGCCAGCACTATCCGGGGGTGGGCCGGGGAGCTGTTTTTT.

This chain connects TRBV4-3 to TRBJ2-1, with 10 bases identical to TRBD2. Germline trimming cut 0 bases from V and 6 bases from J; bases unmatched to any gene: 2. CDR3 length equals 15 residues. From germline, CDR1 is LGHNA and CDR2 YSLEER. CDR3 loop: CASSQEASGGNEQFF. CDR3 nucleotides: TGCGCCAGCAGCCAAGAGGCTAGCGGGGGCAATGAGCAGTTCTTC.

J is TRBJ1-1 and V is TRBV7-3; TRBD1 agrees at 7 bases. CDR3 size: 13 residues. Germline V lookup: CDR1 SGHTA, CDR2 FQGTGA. The trim removed 5 bases at V and 4 bases at J, leaving 4 bases unmatched. The DNA for the CDR3 is TGTGCCAGCAGCGGTCAGGGGGGCACTGAAGCTTTCTTT. Its protein is CASSGQGGTEAFF.

J is TRBJ2-7 and V is TRBV4-2, with D possibly TRBD1 on 5 matching bases. V was trimmed by 2 bases and J by 0 bases, leaving 11 bases between them. The CDR3 is 15 residues long. Germline lookup yields CDR1 LGHNA and CDR2 YNFKEQ. CDR3 amino acids: CASSQSAQGSYEQYF. The CDR3 DNA reads as TGTGCCAGCAGCCAATCGGCTCAGGGCTCCTACGAGCAGTACTTC.

The V gene is TRBV7-9, the J gene TRBJ1-1, with D perhaps TRBD1 (6 bases). Germline CDR1 SEHNR, CDR2 FQNEAQ (reference sequence). This CDR3 is 14 amino acids long. V lost 5 bases and J lost 6, with 16 bases in between. For the CDR3, the DNA is TGTGCCAGCAGCCCCTCGGGGGGCACCCCTGAAGCTTTCTTT. Translating it yields CASSPSGGTPEAFF.

V gene TRBV19 combines with J gene TRBJ2-5, with 9 bases matching TRBD1. Germline V gene sequence: CDR1 LNHDA, CDR2 SQIVND (reference sequence). The J segment lost 1 base and the V segment lost 6 bases, leaving 9 bases of the junction unmatched. The CDR3 spans 16 residues. CDR3 nucleotide sequence: TGTGCCAGTAGAAGGGCGGGACAGGGAGTCCAAGAGACCCAGTACTTC. It encodes CASRRAGQGVQETQYF.

The rearrangement joins TRBV6-6 to TRBJ1-1, with TRBD1 identical over 8 bases. CDR1 is MNHNY and CDR2 is SVGAGI in the germline V gene (reference sequence). CDR3 length: 15 residues. Trimming took 5 bases from V and 8 from J; bases not matched to a gene: 13. In nucleotides, the CDR3 is TGTGCCAGCAGTAAAACAGGGGGTGAGGCGAAGGAAGCTTTCTTT. Its translation: CASSKTGGEAKEAFF.

The chain uses TRBV2 and TRBJ2-7; D is perhaps TRBD2 (6 bases). This CDR3 region has 14 residues. Germline V gene sequence: CDR1 SNHLY, CDR2 FYNNEI. Trimming removed 4 bases at V and 7 bases at J, with 17 bases between. CDR3: CASSGDSLPGEQYF. The CDR3 nucleotides read TGTGCCAGCAGTGGGGACTCACTACCGGGGGAGCAGTACTTC.

The V call is TRBV7-9, the J call TRBJ1-2; D perhaps matches TRBD1 (6 bases). The V end lost 4 bases, the J end lost 4 bases, and 19 bases lay between the germline ends. The V gene's germline CDR1 is SEHNR and CDR2 FQNEAQ (reference sequence). The CDR3 consists of 16 residues. CDR3 in amino acids: CASSSKSAGVGYGYTF. The CDR3 DNA is TGTGCCAGCAGCTCCAAATCTGCAGGGGTCGGCTATGGCTACACCTTC.